This T cell receptor (beta chain) was captured in a study of T cell changes during pregnancy in multiple sclerosis (dated by TCRdb to the late 2010s). At the level of the whole study: In women with multiple sclerosis, the researchers looked at how the T cell repertoire shifted as pregnancy progressed.

Library generation was performed with the immunoSEQ multiplex PCR assay. TCRdb obtained this table from immuneACCESS and retained in-frame rearrangements with V and J assigned. These tables miss some clones; where compared with another copy, unresolved V genes account for less than half of the shortfall, and the remainder is unexplained. Present in this sample are about 36,000 clones, 93% of which were seen just once. 0.35% to 0.5% of the sample goes to the ten largest clones. A note on this clone: Its target antigen remains unknown. No much larger clone exists at a distance of one base, and base qualities are not known.

The material sequenced was CD4+ T cells from peripheral blood mononuclear cells, taken in the first trimester of pregnancy. This receptor was identified in a female donor with multiple sclerosis, enrolled in a pregnancy study.

The CDR3 in this case is CASSSGGGGSYNEQFF. The DNA is as follows: TGTGCCAGCAGCTCCGGCGGGGGGGGATCCTACAATGAGCAGTTCTTC. The receptor chain draws on TRBV11-3 and TRBJ2-1, and TRBD2 matches 9 of the central bases. Reading from cysteine to phenylalanine, the CDR3 counts 16 amino acids. Just the 48-base CDR3 DNA is kept, in frame starting at base 1. In the germline V gene, CDR1 corresponds to SGHNT and CDR2 to YENEEA. The germline V and J ends show losses of 4 bases and 1 base respectively, and no gene match explains 5 bases of the junction.